Detailed here is one TCR beta chain. The antigen is not known. This record belongs to a study of blood T cells in healthy people across ages. The study's findings and limits: Relative to aged donors, long-lived donors carried more naive CD4+ cells and displayed higher diversity. What prevented conclusive comparison of naive and antigen-experienced cells was that PBMCs were unsorted.

With a J-beta primer mix and a sample-barcoded 5' primer, a second PCR ran about 6 to 11 cycles. TCRdb analysed the 5' RACE reads with MiXCR anew, one entry per CDR3 protein. The sample includes 800,000 to 950,000 distinct CDR3 sequences, 40% to 60% of them seen just once. The germline V gene encodes CDR1 SGHTA and CDR2 FQGNSA. The CDR3 runs 18 residues. Unmatched junction bases numbered 12, after V lost 0 bases and J lost 5 bases. The clonotype comes from a man aged 25-40 years in good health. The sample taken for sequencing was blood. The chain combines TRBV7-2 with TRBJ2-1, with TRBD2 identical over 8 bases. The CDR3 sequence is CASSLAWRGATKNNEQFF. The CDR3 DNA sequence: TGTGCCAGCAGCTTAGCCTGGCGGGGGGCCACGAAGAACAATGAGCAGTTCTTC.